This record covers a single TCR beta chain. This clone was counted a few times. It lacks a known antigen. Base qualities were left out, and no much larger clone turns up one base away. TCRbeta CDR3 regions were amplified from genomic DNA using the immunoSEQ Assay, a bias-controlled multiplex PCR. Regarding the original processing steps: The number of nucleated cells in each sample was estimated by amplification of reference gene primers within the assay. To quantify the absolute abundance of each unique TCRbeta CDR3 rearrangement, sequence reads were collapsed and filtered. For each sample, productive Simpson clonality was calculated as the square root of Simpson's diversity index over productive rearrangements. The clones in this table, taken by TCRdb from immuneACCESS, are in-frame only. Not every clone is retained; where verified, under half of the shortfall comes from an unresolved V gene, and the cause of the rest is unknown. The V and J calls and clone size are taken from that table; D and trimming were inferred from the DNA. The sample table shows approximately 290,000 clones, and roughly four fifths are seen once. The top ten clonotypes cover 15% to 17% of the sample.

One collaborating source in Seattle enrolled patients during active infection and followed them longitudinally through the course of disease. Collaborating institutions collected whole blood in K2EDTA tubes following their own protocols. Collaborator samples were shipped for TCRbeta analysis as frozen whole blood, isolated PBMCs, or DNA extracted from either sample type. Germline trimming amounts to 5 bases on V and 7 bases on J, with 8 as the count of junction bases outside the gene matches. Spanning cysteine to phenylalanine, the CDR3 consists of 14 amino acids. The entry retains the CDR3 DNA only, 42 bases that are in frame from base 1. Taken from the germline V gene, the CDR1 and CDR2 loops are MNHEY and SVGEGT. The sample originates from a study of blood T cell repertoires in COVID-19 (dated by TCRdb to the early 2020s). Regarding the complete study: Samples from collaborators originated in the United States, Italy and Spain and spanned both the acute and convalescent phases of COVID-19. Samples were obtained from the ongoing ImmuneRACE study (first 160 participants) and from roughly 1,300 subjects provided by 6 global collaborators. HLA class I and class II types, where available, came from metadata supplied by the sample provider rather than from assay-based typing. The material from the prospective study consisted of cDNA or gDNA derived from T cells, B-cell-depleted T cells, or PBMCs. Deeply sampled blood TCRbeta repertoires from subjects exposed to, actively infected with, or recovered from COVID-19 were included in the dataset. A freely available public database, intended as a resource for researchers studying the immune response to SARS-CoV-2, is where the repertoires were released. The sample metadata nearly always contained a de-identified subject ID, COVID-19 status, age in years and sex.

Results the study describes overall, beyond this receptor: The amount of clinical and demographic metadata varied by source and participant and was provided uncurated.

The chain uses TRBV6-2 or TRBV6-3 and TRBJ1-5; 7 bases in the middle match TRBD1. Sequenced input: peripheral blood. The source is a person between 65 and 79 years old with COVID-19, enrolled during active disease. The DNA reads TGTGCCAGCAGTACAGGGGAACCTGAGCAGCCCCAGCATTTT. The resulting protein is CASSTGEPEQPQHF.